This entry is about one T cell receptor (beta chain). The antigen is not known. Excluded were patients having autoimmune disease history or systemic immunosuppression. This sample stems from a study of OX40 agonist ivuxolimab in advanced cancers. TCRdb keeps only in-frame clones here, not all; method: immunoSEQ multiplex PCR. This table has around 91,000 clones, roughly nine tenths appearing once. This CDR3 has 18 amino acids. Trimming took 5 bases from V and 4 from J; bases not matched to a gene: 12. The germline V gene has CDR1 MDHEN and CDR2 SYDVKM. Study-level results: Clonal expansion was seen in CD4+ and CD8+ blood T cells by week 6 at 0.1 to 3.0 mg/kg. The mean number of expanded clones was higher in CD8+ T cells than in CD4+.

The starting material was CD4+ or CD8+ T cells sorted from blood, obtained in a trial of the OX40 agonist ivuxolimab. The chain employs TRBV28 and TRBJ2-6, with TRBD1 identical over 9 bases. The clonotype comes from an adult with an advanced solid tumor such as melanoma, head and neck, liver or kidney cancer. The CDR3 loop is CASSPPTGGDSGANVLTF. CDR3 sequence (DNA): TGTGCCAGCAGTCCTCCTACAGGGGGCGATTCCGGGGCCAACGTCCTGACTTTC.